A selection of T cell receptor beta chains follows, all from one sample in a study of blood T cell repertoires in COVID-19. Generated by immunoSEQ multiplex PCR, the TCRdb table keeps only in-frame clones and is missing some. The repertoire consists of roughly 290,000 clones, with around 88% occurring once and the leading ten covering around 0.84%. Source material: peripheral blood. All receptors come from a young man with acute or convalescent COVID-19. CDR3s include the opening cysteine and the closing phenylalanine or tryptophan. The order of the fields is clone size, J gene, V gene, D gene, CDR3 DNA, CDR3 protein. A D gene is named only where the DNA matches it firmly. Some rows have no size entry. The others give once, few or many, or a class for an expanded clone.

size: .
J: TRBJ1-6
V: TRBV3-1/TRBV3-2
D: TRBD1
DNA: TGTGCCAGCAGCCTAAGCGGGACAGGGTGGAATAATTCACCCCTCCACTTT
CDR3: CASSLSGTGWNNSPLHF

size: .
J: TRBJ1-6
V: TRBV7-9
D: TRBD1
DNA: TGTGCCAGCAGCGAGGGGACAGGGTGGAAGGATTCACCCCTCCACTTT
CDR3: CASSEGTGWKDSPLHF

size: .
J: TRBJ1-5
V: TRBV7-7
D: TRBD1
DNA: TGTGCTAGCAGCTCCGACAGGGGTAAGTATAGCAATCAGCCCCAGCATTTT
CDR3: CASSSDRGKYSNQPQHF

size: .
J: TRBJ1-2
V: TRBV28
D: TRBD1
DNA: TGTGCCAGCAGTCCCCAGGGGGCCGGTTACTATGGCTACACCTTC
CDR3: CASSPQGAGYYGYTF

size: .
J: TRBJ1-3
V: TRBV9
D: .
DNA: TGTGCCAGCAGCGTAGGGGGAGTTGCTGGAAACACCATATATTTT
CDR3: CASSVGGVAGNTIYF

size: .
J: TRBJ1-2
V: TRBV4-2
D: .
DNA: TGTGCCAGCAGCCAAGATTTTGCGGGGTGGGAGGGCTACACCTTC
CDR3: CASSQDFAGWEGYTF

size: few
J: TRBJ2-2
V: TRBV3-1/TRBV3-2
D: TRBD2
DNA: TGTGCCAGCAACTCAGGGCTAGCGGGAGATGGCGGGGAGCTGTTTTTT
CDR3: CASNSGLAGDGGELFF

size: .
J: TRBJ2-5
V: TRBV7-9
D: .
DNA: TGTGCCAGCAGCTTAAGCACGGGGATACAAGAGACCCAGTACTTC
CDR3: CASSLSTGIQETQYF

size: .
J: TRBJ1-4
V: TRBV28
D: .
DNA: TGTGCCAGCAGTACCCCCCAGGCACGTCAAGAGGAAAAACTGTTTTTT
CDR3: CASSTPQARQEEKLFF

size: .
J: TRBJ2-1
V: TRBV5-1
D: .
DNA: TGCGCCAGCAGCTTGGCGGCAGGGGATTGGCTAGAGCAGTTCTTC
CDR3: CASSLAAGDWLEQFF

size: .
J: TRBJ1-1
V: TRBV15
D: .
DNA: TGTGCCACCAGCAGACCGCGGGCCGCCCGACCATTCGGAGCTTTCTTT
CDR3: CATSRPRAARPFGAFF